The sequence of this T cell receptor (beta chain) was determined in a study of CD8+ T cells in alopecia areata. Study background: Female C3H/HeJ mice aged about 6-11 weeks received skin from approximately 6-13-month-old C3H/HeJ donors with spontaneous alopecia.

Concerning this clone: Its matching antigen is unknown. Gene names follow the mouse nomenclature. Coverage ceases 4 residues before the CDR3 finishes, and the germline J gene fills in the end.

This CDR3 region has 16 residues. Germline assignment: CDR1 LGHNA and CDR2 YNLKQL (reference sequence). The authors extracted RNA and reverse transcribed it into cDNA as the sequencing template. The table came from immunoSEQ multiplex PCR; TCRdb's copy has only in-frame clones and leaves some out. The sample includes approximately 300,000 clones, none of them occurring once. Cutaneous lymph node cells were pooled, and they were sorted using CD4, CD8alpha, NKG2D, NKG2ACE and other markers. Findings and limits, study-wide: Across lesional scalp, and particularly alopecia totalis/universalis, clonality surpassed that of normal scalp. Scalp samples also yield sequences of resident alphabeta T cells from normal skin. Sharing of TCRs across patients appeared less clear than in mice, possibly for HLA-related reasons.

The clonotype comes from a C3H/HeJ mouse with alopecia areata. For this strain, the MHC haplotype corresponds to H2-k. Sequencing input: CD4+ T cells sorted from a lymph node. The chain joins TRBV5 to TRBJ2-5; 10 bases are shared with TRBD2. The DNA read from the CDR3 is TGTGCCAGCAGCCAAGAGGCTGGGGGGGCCCAGGAC. Translated, it gives CASSQEAGGAQD. The CDR3 in full is CASSQEAGGAQDTQYF.